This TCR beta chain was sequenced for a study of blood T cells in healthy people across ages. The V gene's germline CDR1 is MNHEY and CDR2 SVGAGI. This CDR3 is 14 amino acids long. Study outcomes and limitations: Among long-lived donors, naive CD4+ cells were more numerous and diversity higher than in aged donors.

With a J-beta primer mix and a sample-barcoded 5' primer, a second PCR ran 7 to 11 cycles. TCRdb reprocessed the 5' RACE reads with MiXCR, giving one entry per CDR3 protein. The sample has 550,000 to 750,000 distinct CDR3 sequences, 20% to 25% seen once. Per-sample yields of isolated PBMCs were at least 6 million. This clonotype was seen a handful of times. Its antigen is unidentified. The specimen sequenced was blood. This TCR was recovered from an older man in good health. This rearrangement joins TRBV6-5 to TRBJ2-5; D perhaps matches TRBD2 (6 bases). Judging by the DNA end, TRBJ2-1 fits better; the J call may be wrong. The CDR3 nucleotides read TGTGCCAGCAGTTACTCCCTCGGGGGAGGTGAGCAGTTCTTC. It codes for CASSYSLGGGEQFF.